This T cell receptor beta chain emerged from a study of cytomegalovirus exposure and HLA in healthy donors. Findings of the study overall: The dataset shows that most TCR sequences were rare, while some public TCRs occurred in many donors. Clusters of TCRs from the first cohort tended to co-occur in the 95 to 150 validation repertoires (as a later analysis found).

The ends lost 2 bases at V and 4 bases at J; junction bases unmatched: 2. Germline lookup yields CDR1 SEHNR and CDR2 FQNEAQ (reference sequence). This CDR3 comprises 14 residues. The method was immunoSEQ multiplex PCR; TCRdb's version includes in-frame clones alone and lacks a portion of them. The table includes approximately 150,000 clones, 85% detected once. As regards this clone: The antigen remains undetermined.

Material: PBMCs. The clonotype originates from a man younger than 45 in good health and CMV-seropositive. The chain uses TRBV7-9 and TRBJ2-3, with 8 bases lining up with TRBD2. The CDR3 loop reads CASSLPAGADTQYF. CDR3 nucleotide sequence: TGTGCCAGCAGCTTACCAGCGGGGGCAGATACGCAGTATTTT.